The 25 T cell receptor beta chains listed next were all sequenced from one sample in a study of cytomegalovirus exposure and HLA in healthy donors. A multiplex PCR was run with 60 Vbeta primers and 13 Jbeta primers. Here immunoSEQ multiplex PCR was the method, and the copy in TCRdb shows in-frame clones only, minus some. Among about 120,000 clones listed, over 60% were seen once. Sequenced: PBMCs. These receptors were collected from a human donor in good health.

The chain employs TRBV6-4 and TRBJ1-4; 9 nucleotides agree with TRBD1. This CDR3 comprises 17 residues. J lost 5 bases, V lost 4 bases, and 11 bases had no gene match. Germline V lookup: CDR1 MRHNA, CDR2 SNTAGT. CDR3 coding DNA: TGTGCCAGCAGTGGTCCCCCGCCGGGACAGGGAAATGAAAAACTGTTTTTT. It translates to CASSGPPPGQGNEKLFF.

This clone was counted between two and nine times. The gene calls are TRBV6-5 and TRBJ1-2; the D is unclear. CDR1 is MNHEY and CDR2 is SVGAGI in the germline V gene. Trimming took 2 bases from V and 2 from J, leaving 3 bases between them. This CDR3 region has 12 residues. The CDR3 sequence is CASSYSNYGYTF. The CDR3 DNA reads TGTGCCAGCAGTTACAGCAACTATGGCTACACCTTC.

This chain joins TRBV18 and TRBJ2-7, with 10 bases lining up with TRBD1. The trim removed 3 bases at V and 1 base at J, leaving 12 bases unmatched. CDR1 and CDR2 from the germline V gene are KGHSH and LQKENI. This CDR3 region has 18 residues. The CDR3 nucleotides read TGTGCCAGCTCACCCTCTGATGGCGGGGACAGGGGTTCCTACGAGCAGTACTTC. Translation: CASSPSDGGDRGSYEQYF.

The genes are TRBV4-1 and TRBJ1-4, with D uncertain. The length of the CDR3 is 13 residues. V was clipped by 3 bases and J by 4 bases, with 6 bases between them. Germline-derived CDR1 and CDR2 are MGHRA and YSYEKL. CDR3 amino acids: CASSHAINEKLFF. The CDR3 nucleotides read TGCGCCAGCAGCCATGCGATTAATGAAAAACTGTTTTTT.

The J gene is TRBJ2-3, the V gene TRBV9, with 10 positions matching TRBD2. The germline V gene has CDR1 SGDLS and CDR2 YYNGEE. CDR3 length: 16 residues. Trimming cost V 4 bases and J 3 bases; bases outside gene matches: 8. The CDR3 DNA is TGTGCCAGCAGCTCAGGGGTAGCGGGGGGAACAGATACGCAGTATTTT. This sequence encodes CASSSGVAGGTDTQYF.

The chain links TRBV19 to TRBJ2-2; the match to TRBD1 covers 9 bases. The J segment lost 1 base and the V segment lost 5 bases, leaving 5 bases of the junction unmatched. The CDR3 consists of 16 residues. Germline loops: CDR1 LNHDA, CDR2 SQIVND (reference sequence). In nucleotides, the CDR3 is TGTGCCAGTAGTCGGCCGGGACAGGGGAACACCGGGGAGCTGTTTTTT. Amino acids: CASSRPGQGNTGELFF.

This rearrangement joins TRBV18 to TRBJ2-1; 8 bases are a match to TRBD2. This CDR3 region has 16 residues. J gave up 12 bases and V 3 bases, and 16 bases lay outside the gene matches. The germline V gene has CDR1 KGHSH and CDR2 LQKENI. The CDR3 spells CASSPSTAGALWAQFF. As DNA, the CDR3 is TGTGCCAGCTCACCTAGTACAGCGGGGGCTCTTTGGGCGCAGTTCTTC.

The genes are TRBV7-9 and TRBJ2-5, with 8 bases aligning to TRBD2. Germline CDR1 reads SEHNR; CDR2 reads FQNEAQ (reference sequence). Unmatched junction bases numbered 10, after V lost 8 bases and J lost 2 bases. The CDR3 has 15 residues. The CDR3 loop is CASRGKASGQETQYF. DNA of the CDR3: TGTGCCAGCCGGGGGAAGGCTAGCGGGCAAGAGACCCAGTACTTC.

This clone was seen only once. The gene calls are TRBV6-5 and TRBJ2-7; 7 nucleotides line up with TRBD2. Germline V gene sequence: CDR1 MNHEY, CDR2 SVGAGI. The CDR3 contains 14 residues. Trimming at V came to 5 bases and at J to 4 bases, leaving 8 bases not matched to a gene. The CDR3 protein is CASSESAGVYEQYF. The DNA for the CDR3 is TGTGCCAGCAGTGAATCCGCGGGGGTTTACGAGCAGTACTTC.

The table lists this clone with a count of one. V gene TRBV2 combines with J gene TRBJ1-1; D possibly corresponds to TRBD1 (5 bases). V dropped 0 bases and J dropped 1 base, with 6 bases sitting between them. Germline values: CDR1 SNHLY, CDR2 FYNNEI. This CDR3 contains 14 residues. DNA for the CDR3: TGTGCCAGCAGTGAAGCAACAGGGAACACTGAAGCTTTCTTT. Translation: CASSEATGNTEAFF. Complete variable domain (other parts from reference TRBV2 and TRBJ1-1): EPEVTQTPSHQVTQMGQEVILRCVPISNHLYFYWYRQILGQKVEFLVSFYNNEISEKSEIFDDQFSVERPDGSNFTLKIRSTKLEDSAMYFCASSEATGNTEAFFGQGTRLTVV.

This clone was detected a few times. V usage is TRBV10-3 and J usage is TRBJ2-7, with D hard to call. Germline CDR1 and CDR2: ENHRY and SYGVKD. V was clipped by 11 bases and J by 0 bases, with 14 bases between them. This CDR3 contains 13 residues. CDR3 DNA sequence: TGTGCCGCATCCCGTGGCAGCTCCTACGAGCAGTACTTC. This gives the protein CAASRGSSYEQYF.

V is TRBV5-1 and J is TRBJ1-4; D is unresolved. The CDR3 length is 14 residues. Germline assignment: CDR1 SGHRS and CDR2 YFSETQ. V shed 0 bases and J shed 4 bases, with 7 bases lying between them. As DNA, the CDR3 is TGCGCCAGCAGCTTGGCACTAGATAATGAAAAACTGTTTTTT. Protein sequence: CASSLALDNEKLFF.

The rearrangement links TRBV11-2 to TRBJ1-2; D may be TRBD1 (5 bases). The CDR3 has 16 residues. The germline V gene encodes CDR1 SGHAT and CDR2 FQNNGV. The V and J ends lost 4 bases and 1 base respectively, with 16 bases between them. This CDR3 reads CASSSGYGSYNYGYTF. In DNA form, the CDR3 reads TGTGCCAGCAGCTCAGGGTATGGGTCCTATAACTATGGCTACACCTTC.

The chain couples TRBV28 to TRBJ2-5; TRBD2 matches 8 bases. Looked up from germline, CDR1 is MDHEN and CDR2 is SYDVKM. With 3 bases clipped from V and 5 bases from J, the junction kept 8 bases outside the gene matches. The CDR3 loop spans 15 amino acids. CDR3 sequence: CASSFRSGGGETQYF. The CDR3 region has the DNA TGTGCCAGCAGTTTTAGGAGCGGGGGCGGGGAGACCCAGTACTTC.

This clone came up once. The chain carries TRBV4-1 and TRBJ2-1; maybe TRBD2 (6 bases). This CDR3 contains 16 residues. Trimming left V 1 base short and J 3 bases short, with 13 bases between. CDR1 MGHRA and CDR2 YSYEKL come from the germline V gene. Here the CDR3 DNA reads TGCGCCAGCAGCCAAGGGGGCGGGGCGAACTACAATGAGCAGTTCTTC. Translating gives CASSQGGGANYNEQFF.

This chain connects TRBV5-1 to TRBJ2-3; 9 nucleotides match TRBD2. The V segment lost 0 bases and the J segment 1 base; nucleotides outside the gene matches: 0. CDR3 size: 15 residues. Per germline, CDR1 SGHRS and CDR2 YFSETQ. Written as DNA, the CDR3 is TGCGCCAGCAGCTTGGCTAGCGGGGGCACAGATACGCAGTATTTT. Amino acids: CASSLASGGTDTQYF.

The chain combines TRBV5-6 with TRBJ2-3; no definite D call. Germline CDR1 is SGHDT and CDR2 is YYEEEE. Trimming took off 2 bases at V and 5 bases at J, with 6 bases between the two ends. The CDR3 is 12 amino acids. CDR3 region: CASSLNRDTQYF. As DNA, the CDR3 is TGTGCCAGCAGCTTAAATCGAGATACGCAGTATTTT.

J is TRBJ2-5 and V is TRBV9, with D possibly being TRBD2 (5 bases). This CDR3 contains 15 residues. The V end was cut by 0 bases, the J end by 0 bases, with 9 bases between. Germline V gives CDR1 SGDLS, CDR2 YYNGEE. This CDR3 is CASSVDGLNQETQYF. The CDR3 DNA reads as TGTGCCAGCAGCGTAGACGGACTCAACCAAGAGACCCAGTACTTC.

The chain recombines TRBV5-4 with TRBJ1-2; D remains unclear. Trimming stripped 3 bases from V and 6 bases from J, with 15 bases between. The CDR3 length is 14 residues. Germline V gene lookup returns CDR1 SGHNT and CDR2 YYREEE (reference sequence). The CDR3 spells CASSSNSSPNGYTF. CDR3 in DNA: TGTGCCAGCAGCTCTAACAGCTCGCCTAATGGCTACACCTTC. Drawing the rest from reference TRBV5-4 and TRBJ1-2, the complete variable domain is ETGVTQSPTHLIKTRGQQVTLRCSSQSGHNTVSWYQQALGQGPQFIFQYYREEENGRGNFPPRFSGLQFPNYSSELNVNALELDDSALYLCASSSNSSPNGYTFGSGTRLTVV.

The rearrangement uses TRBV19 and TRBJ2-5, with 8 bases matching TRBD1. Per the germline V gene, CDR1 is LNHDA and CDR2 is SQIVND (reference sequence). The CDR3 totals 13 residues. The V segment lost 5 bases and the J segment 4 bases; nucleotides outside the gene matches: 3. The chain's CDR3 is CASSYRGRETQYF. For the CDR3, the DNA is TGTGCCAGTAGTTACAGGGGGAGAGAGACCCAGTACTTC.

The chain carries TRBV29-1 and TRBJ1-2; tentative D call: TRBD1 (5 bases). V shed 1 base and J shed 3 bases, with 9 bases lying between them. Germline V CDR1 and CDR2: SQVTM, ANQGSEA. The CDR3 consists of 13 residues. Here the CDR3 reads CSVEVEGYYGYTF. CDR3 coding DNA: TGCAGCGTTGAAGTGGAGGGGTACTATGGCTACACCTTC.

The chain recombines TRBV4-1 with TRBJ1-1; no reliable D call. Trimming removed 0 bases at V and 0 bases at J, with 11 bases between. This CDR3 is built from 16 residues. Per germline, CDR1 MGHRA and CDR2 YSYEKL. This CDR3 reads CASSQERAPLNTEAFF. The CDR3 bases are TGCGCCAGCAGCCAAGAGAGGGCCCCGCTGAACACTGAAGCTTTCTTT.

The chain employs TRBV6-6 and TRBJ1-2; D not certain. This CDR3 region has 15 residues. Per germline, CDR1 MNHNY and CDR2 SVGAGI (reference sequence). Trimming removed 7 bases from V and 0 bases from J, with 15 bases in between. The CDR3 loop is CASTSSGLTNYGYTF. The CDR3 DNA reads TGTGCCAGCACCTCGTCCGGGTTAACTAACTATGGCTACACCTTC.

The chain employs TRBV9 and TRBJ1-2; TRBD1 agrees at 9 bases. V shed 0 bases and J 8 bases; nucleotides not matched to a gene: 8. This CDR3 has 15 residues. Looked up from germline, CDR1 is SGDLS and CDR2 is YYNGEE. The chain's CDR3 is CASSVVESGQGGYTF. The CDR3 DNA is TGTGCCAGCAGCGTAGTTGAATCGGGACAGGGAGGCTACACCTTC.

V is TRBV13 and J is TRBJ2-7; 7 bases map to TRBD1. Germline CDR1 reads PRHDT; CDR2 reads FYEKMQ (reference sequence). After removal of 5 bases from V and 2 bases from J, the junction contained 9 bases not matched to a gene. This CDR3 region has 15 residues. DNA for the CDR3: TGTGCCAGCAGCCGTCGAGGGACAGAGGCCTACGAGCAGTACTTC. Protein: CASSRRGTEAYEQYF.